Shown below are 32 T cell receptor beta chains from a single sample sequenced in a study of cytomegalovirus exposure and HLA in healthy donors. 60 Vbeta and 13 Jbeta primers were used in PCR. The assay was immunoSEQ multiplex PCR, and TCRdb's table has in-frame clones only and misses some. The table includes 150,000 to 200,000 clones, roughly 73% detected once. Sequencing used PBMCs. The receptors stem from a man aged 18-30 years in good health and CMV-seropositive.

The J gene is TRBJ1-2, the V gene TRBV29-1; D remains ambiguous. V was pared by 0 bases and J by 4 bases, with 15 bases between. CDR1 is SQVTM, CDR2 ANQGSEA, per germline. The CDR3 consists of 15 residues. Written as DNA, the CDR3 is TGCAGCGTTGAAGATCGTGTGGGCAGATCCTATGGCTACACCTTC. The encoded protein is CSVEDRVGRSYGYTF.

V and J are TRBV6-1 and TRBJ2-7, with TRBD1 matching 8 bases. This CDR3 region has 14 residues. Germline V gene sequence: CDR1 MNHNS, CDR2 SASEGT. With 7 bases clipped from V and 2 bases from J, the junction kept 7 bases outside the gene matches. This chain's CDR3 is CASIIRTGPYEQYF. The CDR3 nucleotides read TGTGCCAGCATAATCCGGACAGGGCCCTACGAGCAGTACTTC.

The V and J genes are TRBV11-2 and TRBJ2-5, with 10 bases identical to TRBD2. Per the germline V gene, CDR1 is SGHAT and CDR2 is FQNNGV. CDR3 length: 19 residues. The junction had 20 bases not matched to a gene; V was cut back by 5 bases and J by 5 bases. CDR3 DNA sequence: TGTGCCAGCAGCCCGTCGGGGCTAGCGGGAGTTTTGGGTGCGGAGACCCAGTACTTC. This encodes CASSPSGLAGVLGAETQYF.

V is TRBV28 and J is TRBJ2-4; 8 bases are a match to TRBD1. J gave up 0 bases and V 6 bases, and 13 bases lay outside the gene matches. This CDR3 comprises 18 residues. The germline V gene encodes CDR1 MDHEN and CDR2 SYDVKM. The DNA for the CDR3 is TGTGCCAGCAGGCTAGCCCGGGACAGGCCACGAGCCAAAAACATTCAGTACTTC. This gives the protein CASRLARDRPRAKNIQYF.

The chain couples TRBV10-3 to TRBJ1-2; tentative D call: TRBD1 (6 bases). Deletions cut 3 bases from V and 2 bases from J, with 13 bases between. The germline V gene has CDR1 ENHRY and CDR2 SYGVKD. This CDR3 spans 15 amino acids. The CDR3 bases are TGTGCCATCAGTGACCGGACAGAGGGGAACTATGGCTACACCTTC. This translates into CAISDRTEGNYGYTF.

This clone was counted once. The chain couples TRBV11-1 to TRBJ2-3; the D gene is possibly TRBD2 (6 bases). This CDR3 has 14 amino acids. From germline, CDR1 is SGHAT and CDR2 FQDESV (reference sequence). Deletions cut 1 base from V and 3 bases from J, with 8 bases between. The CDR3 protein is CASSLVAETDTQYF. The CDR3 DNA follows: TGTGCCAGCAGCTTAGTAGCGGAAACAGATACGCAGTATTTT.

The J gene is TRBJ2-1, the V gene TRBV28; the match to TRBD1 covers 9 bases. The CDR3 spans 13 residues. After removal of 7 bases from V and 9 bases from J, the junction contained 7 bases not matched to a gene. Germline CDR1 is MDHEN and CDR2 is SYDVKM. CDR3 nucleotide sequence: TGTGCCAGCATCAGGGACAGGGACAGTGAGCAGTTCTTC. Its protein product is CASIRDRDSEQFF.

The chain recombines TRBV9 with TRBJ2-1; 11 nucleotides line up with TRBD2. The CDR3 is 18 amino acids. CDR1 is SGDLS and CDR2 is YYNGEE in the germline V gene. Trimming cost V 7 bases and J 5 bases; bases outside gene matches: 17. CDR3 DNA: TGTGCCAGCGGGGGAATCACGGGGGGACTAGCGGCCGACAATGAGCAGTTCTTC. This sequence encodes CASGGITGGLAADNEQFF.

This clone showed up just a few times. The rearrangement uses TRBV5-4 and TRBJ2-7; 8 positions match TRBD1. V dropped 3 bases and J dropped 2; count of bases not matched to a gene: 10. This CDR3 comprises 16 residues. Germline values: CDR1 SGHNT, CDR2 YYREEE (reference sequence). DNA for the CDR3: TGTGCCAGCAGCTCACGAGGGGCGGACAGGGCCTACGAGCAGTACTTC. Translating gives CASSSRGADRAYEQYF.

This clone was found a few times. This chain joins TRBV19 and TRBJ2-2, with 10 bases aligning to TRBD2. Germline CDR1 LNHDA, CDR2 SQIVND (reference sequence). The CDR3 runs to 15 residues. V shed 6 bases and J 6 bases; nucleotides not matched to a gene: 7. The CDR3 protein is CASSPGLARAGELFF. CDR3 sequence (DNA): TGTGCCAGTAGCCCGGGACTAGCGAGGGCCGGGGAGCTGTTTTTT.

The chain combines TRBV7-8 with TRBJ2-7; possible D gene TRBD2, 6 bases. Germline V lookup: CDR1 SGHVS, CDR2 FQNEAQ. Trimming pared 0 bases from V and 2 bases from J, leaving 8 bases between. This CDR3 comprises 14 residues. The CDR3: CASSLAGGPYEQYF. As DNA, the CDR3 is TGTGCCAGCAGCTTAGCGGGAGGACCCTACGAGCAGTACTTC.

This rearrangement joins TRBV2 to TRBJ1-1; D is possibly TRBD1 (6 bases). Germline CDR1 and CDR2: SNHLY and FYNNEI. The CDR3 is made up of 14 amino acids. Trimming pared 9 bases from V and 0 bases from J, leaving 14 bases between. The CDR3 DNA is TGTGCCAGGGGGGGGCCCTCTATGAACACTGAAGCTTTCTTT. Amino acids: CARGGPSMNTEAFF.

The rearrangement joins TRBV28 to TRBJ1-1, with D perhaps TRBD1 (6 bases). Deletions cut 10 bases from V and 0 bases from J, with 21 bases between. The CDR3 extends over 16 amino acids. Germline CDR1 and CDR2: MDHEN and SYDVKM. The CDR3 region is CATKPDRNLLNTEAFF. In DNA, the CDR3 is TGTGCCACCAAACCCGACAGGAACCTTTTGAACACTGAAGCTTTCTTT.

This rearrangement joins TRBV7-2 to TRBJ2-5; D gene unclear. This CDR3 has 14 residues. The germline V gene encodes CDR1 SGHTA and CDR2 FQGNSA. Trimming pared 5 bases from V and 1 base from J, leaving 11 bases between. The CDR3 spells CASSNNRGQETQYF. CDR3 coding DNA: TGTGCCAGCAGCAACAATCGCGGCCAAGAGACCCAGTACTTC.

V gene TRBV18 combines with J gene TRBJ2-7, with D possibly being TRBD1 (7 bases). The V end was cut by 4 bases, the J end by 2 bases, with 12 bases between. This CDR3 spans 14 amino acids. Germline CDR1 is KGHSH and CDR2 is LQKENI. The CDR3 is CASSRGTAPYEQYF. As DNA, the CDR3 is TGTGCCAGCTCACGCGGGACAGCCCCCTACGAGCAGTACTTC.

This chain connects TRBV18 to TRBJ2-5; D is perhaps TRBD1 (5 bases). This CDR3 region has 14 residues. Trimming stripped 3 bases from V and 0 bases from J, with 8 bases between. CDR1 is KGHSH and CDR2 is LQKENI in the germline V gene. The CDR3: CASSPGQNQETQYF. CDR3 sequence (DNA): TGTGCCAGCTCACCCGGACAAAACCAAGAGACCCAGTACTTC.

This chain links TRBV28 with TRBJ2-3, with D hard to call. This CDR3 has 16 residues. The V end was cut by 4 bases, the J end by 0 bases, with 14 bases between. Germline CDR1 is MDHEN and CDR2 is SYDVKM. The CDR3 DNA is TGTGCCAGCAGTTCCCAAGTAGCAGAGAGCACAGATACGCAGTATTTT. It encodes CASSSQVAESTDTQYF.

The V call is TRBV28, the J call TRBJ2-6; D possibly corresponds to TRBD2 (5 bases). CDR1 and CDR2 from the germline V gene are MDHEN and SYDVKM. The CDR3 totals 14 residues. V dropped 7 bases and J dropped 3 bases, with 10 bases sitting between them. This chain's CDR3 is CASTPAGGANVLTF. The CDR3 DNA sequence: TGTGCCAGCACACCGGCGGGTGGGGCCAACGTCCTGACTTTC.

This clone was counted a single time. The chain is built from TRBV4-2 and TRBJ1-5; D remains unclear. CDR1 and CDR2 (germline): LGHNA, YNFKEQ. The CDR3 has 13 amino acids. V was shortened by 1 base and J by 6 bases, with 7 bases between the two germline ends. CDR3 amino acids: CASSQGVAQPQHF. In DNA, the CDR3 is TGTGCCAGCAGCCAAGGGGTAGCTCAGCCCCAGCATTTT.

The rearrangement uses TRBV6-1 and TRBJ2-1; 8 bases match TRBD2. V lost 6 bases, J lost 7 bases, and 5 bases stayed unmatched. The CDR3 length is 13 residues. Per the germline V gene, CDR1 is MNHNS and CDR2 is SASEGT. The DNA for the CDR3 is TGTGCCAGCAGGAGGGGCGGGGGGAATGAGCAGTTCTTC. This translates into CASRRGGGNEQFF.

The gene calls are TRBV7-3 and TRBJ2-6; maybe TRBD1 (6 bases). Germline lookup yields CDR1 SGHTA and CDR2 FQGTGA. The V end was cut by 5 bases, the J end by 0 bases, with 11 bases between. The CDR3 sequence is 16 residues long. The CDR3 sequence is CASSVTGNSGANVLTF. CDR3 nucleotide sequence: TGTGCCAGCAGCGTCACAGGGAACTCTGGGGCCAACGTCCTGACTTTC. Looking up the rest from reference TRBV7-3 and TRBJ2-6 gives the full variable domain: GAGVSQTPSNKVTEKGKYVELRCDPISGHTALYWYRQSLGQGPEFLIYFQGTGAADDSGLPNDRFFAVRPEGSVSTLKIQRTERGDSAVYLCASSVTGNSGANVLTFGAGSRLTVL.

The chain joins TRBV6-1 to TRBJ2-2, with D hard to call. The V end was cut by 7 bases, the J end by 5 bases, with 11 bases between. This CDR3 has 13 residues. Germline CDR1 and CDR2: MNHNS and SASEGT. DNA of the CDR3: TGTGCCAGCATTTTGTGGCGGACCGGGGAGCTGTTTTTT. Translating it yields CASILWRTGELFF.

The chain employs TRBV6-1 and TRBJ2-7; D not certain. CDR3 length: 13 residues. Per the germline V gene, CDR1 is MNHNS and CDR2 is SASEGT. Trimming took 1 base from V and 3 from J, leaving 7 bases between them. The CDR3 DNA sequence: TGTGCCAGCAGTGAAGGGCATGGCTACGAGCAGTACTTC. This translates into CASSEGHGYEQYF.

The chain couples TRBV2 to TRBJ2-1; TRBD2 agrees at 8 bases. Germline assignment: CDR1 SNHLY and CDR2 FYNNEI. This CDR3 region has 15 residues. With V trimmed by 3 bases and J by 5 bases, 6 bases remained unmatched. CDR3 in DNA: TGTGCCAGCAGTGACACTAGCGGTGTCGACAATGAGCAGTTCTTC. Its translation: CASSDTSGVDNEQFF.

The chain carries TRBV9 and TRBJ2-7, with 9 positions matching TRBD2. CDR1 SGDLS and CDR2 YYNGEE come from the germline V gene. This CDR3 comprises 15 residues. The V gene end was trimmed by 2 bases and the J gene end by 6 bases; junction bases not matched to a gene: 9. The CDR3 loop is CASSVQPGLATEQYF. The CDR3 DNA sequence: TGTGCCAGCAGCGTGCAACCGGGACTAGCAACCGAGCAGTACTTC. The entire variable domain, with the rest obtained from reference TRBV9 and TRBJ2-7, is as follows: DSGVTQTPKHLITATGQRVTLRCSPRSGDLSVYWYQQSLDQGLQFLIQYYNGEERAKGNILERFSAQQFPDLHSELNLSSLELGDSALYFCASSVQPGLATEQYFGPGTRLTVT.

This rearrangement joins TRBV19 to TRBJ2-7, with TRBD2 matching over 10 bases. V lost 4 bases to trimming and J lost 2 bases; unmatched junction nucleotides: 14. The CDR3 consists of 18 residues. In germline, CDR1 is LNHDA, CDR2 SQIVND (reference sequence). The CDR3 sequence is CASSTTRLAGSAPYEQYF. The CDR3 nucleotides read TGTGCCAGTAGTACGACAAGACTAGCGGGTTCCGCCCCCTACGAGCAGTACTTC.

As for this clone: It is unclear where the CDR3 begins or ends on the DNA, so no DNA is shown, and the CDR3 is as TCRdb lists it. V is TRBV6-1 and J is TRBJ2-1; TRBD2 is taken as the D call from the table, unchecked against the DNA. CDR1 and CDR2 from the germline V gene are MNHNS and SASEGT. The CDR3 is made up of 14 amino acids, end residues included. The CDR3: CASILAGLYNEQFF.

CDR3 coding DNA: TGTGCCAGCAGCCCCACTAGCGGTCTCGGTTACAATGAGCAGTTCTTC. This translates into CASSPTSGLGYNEQFF. This rearrangement joins TRBV7-7 to TRBJ2-1, with 8 bases fitting TRBD2. From germline, CDR1 is SSHAT and CDR2 FNYEAQ (reference sequence). J gave up 4 bases and V 5 bases, and 10 bases lay outside the gene matches. CDR3 length equals 16 residues.

The genes are TRBV4-1 and TRBJ2-3; D remains unclear. Looked up from germline, CDR1 is MGHRA and CDR2 is YSYEKL. Trimming shortened V by 1 base and J by 2 bases, and 16 bases separated the two germline ends. This CDR3 is built from 17 residues. CDR3 protein: CASSQGPQIVLTDTQYF. The CDR3 DNA sequence: TGCGCCAGCAGCCAAGGCCCCCAGATCGTCCTCACAGATACGCAGTATTTT.

The V gene is TRBV7-8, the J gene TRBJ2-1; 12 bases are shared with TRBD2. The CDR3 length is 16 residues. Unmatched junction bases numbered 11, after V lost 5 bases and J lost 9 bases. Germline-derived CDR1 and CDR2 are SGHVS and FQNEAQ. The CDR3 sequence is CASSPRTSGIRSEQFF. DNA for the CDR3: TGTGCCAGCAGCCCACGGACTAGCGGGATTCGGAGTGAGCAGTTCTTC.

This clone was picked up one time. This chain links TRBV6-5 with TRBJ1-1; a possible D gene is TRBD1 (5 bases). The V gene lost 5 bases and the J gene lost 4 bases, with 11 bases spanning the gap. This CDR3 has 13 residues. The germline CDR1 and CDR2 sequences are MNHEY and SVGAGI. The CDR3 DNA reads as TGTGCCAGCAGTGACCCCCAGGGCACTGAAGCTTTCTTT. This codes for CASSDPQGTEAFF.

This clone was recorded a few times. This chain connects TRBV7-3 to TRBJ2-3, with D possibly TRBD2 on 5 matching bases. Per the germline V gene, CDR1 is SGHTA and CDR2 is FQGTGA. This CDR3 comprises 16 residues. The ends were cut back, 5 bases at V and 4 bases at J, with 19 bases in the middle. The CDR3 DNA follows: TGTGCCAGCAGCCCCATGGGTTCGGGGTTGGCAGATACGCAGTATTTT. Its translation is CASSPMGSGLADTQYF.